One sample yielded the 10 T cell receptor beta chains listed below, sequenced in a study of T cell changes during pregnancy in multiple sclerosis. Sequencing was performed with immunoSEQ multiplex PCR; in TCRdb, only in-frame clones are kept and a portion is missing. The table lists some 80,000 clones, 70% to 90% of them singletons. The input for sequencing was peripheral blood, taken in the first trimester of pregnancy. Receptors originate from a female donor in good health, enrolled as a control in a pregnancy study.

The chain has TRBV15 and TRBJ2-7, with TRBD1 as a possible D gene (5 bases). Looked up from germline, CDR1 is LNHNV and CDR2 is YYDKDF (reference sequence). The CDR3 loop spans 13 amino acids. Deletions cut 5 bases from V and 5 bases from J, with 13 bases between. The CDR3, as DNA: TGTGCCACCAGCTTCAGGGTGGAGAACGAGCAGTACTTC. Residues: CATSFRVENEQYF.

The chain is built from TRBV6-6 and TRBJ1-1; D may be TRBD1 (5 bases). CDR1 is MNHNY and CDR2 is SVGAGI in the germline V gene (reference sequence). CDR3 length: 14 amino acids. Trimming removed 7 bases from V and 8 bases from J, with 20 bases in between. CDR3 nucleotide sequence: TGTGCCAGCAACTTGCCCCGGGGAGGGGCGGAAGCTTTCTTT. Translating gives CASNLPRGGAEAFF.

J is TRBJ2-7 and V is TRBV10-3; the D gene is possibly TRBD2 (6 bases). The CDR3 totals 14 residues. The V gene lost 1 base and the J gene lost 1 base, with 8 bases spanning the gap. Germline V lookup: CDR1 ENHRY, CDR2 SYGVKD. CDR3 in amino acids: CAISELGGSYEQYF. Here the CDR3 DNA reads TGTGCCATCAGTGAGTTGGGGGGATCCTACGAGCAGTACTTC.

The chain couples TRBV10-3 to TRBJ2-7; TRBD1 matches at 7 bases. V shed 4 bases, J shed 3 bases, and the junction held 9 bases outside the gene matches. The CDR3 loop spans 15 amino acids. The germline CDR1 and CDR2 sequences are ENHRY and SYGVKD. The CDR3 bases are TGTGCCATCAGTGCCCAGACAGGGTTGGGCTACGAGCAGTACTTC. It translates to CAISAQTGLGYEQYF.

The chain uses TRBV7-9 and TRBJ2-4; D perhaps matches TRBD2 (5 bases). Trimming pared 3 bases from V and 7 bases from J, leaving 13 bases between. Germline lookup yields CDR1 SEHNR and CDR2 FQNEAQ (reference sequence). The CDR3 sequence is 14 residues long. The CDR3 loop reads CASSFPGKENIQYF. In DNA form, the CDR3 reads TGTGCCAGCAGCTTTCCGGGGAAGGAGAACATTCAGTACTTC.

The rearrangement joins TRBV25-1 to TRBJ2-3, with TRBD1 as a possible D gene (5 bases). Germline CDR1 reads MGHDK; CDR2 reads SYGVNS. Deletions cut 3 bases from V and 4 bases from J, with 11 bases between. CDR3 length: 14 amino acids. CDR3 loop: CASSDGQGPDTQYF. CDR3 DNA sequence: TGTGCCAGCAGTGATGGGCAGGGCCCAGATACGCAGTATTTT. The full variable domain, in which reference TRBV25-1 and TRBJ2-3 provide the parts outside the CDR3, is EADIYQTPRYLVIGTGKKITLECSQTMGHDKMYWYQQDPGMELHLIHYSYGVNSTEKGDLSSESTVSRIRTEHFPLTLESARPSHTSQYLCASSDGQGPDTQYFGPGTRLTVL.

This chain uses TRBV27 with TRBJ2-7, with D perhaps TRBD1 (6 bases). V was trimmed by 6 bases and J by 0 bases, leaving 12 bases between them. CDR3 length equals 14 residues. Germline V lookup: CDR1 MNHEY, CDR2 SMNVEV (reference sequence). The CDR3: CASRSRDNSYEQYF. The CDR3 nucleotides are TGTGCCAGCAGATCCCGGGACAACTCCTACGAGCAGTACTTC.

The chain joins TRBV7-7 to TRBJ1-1, with D hard to call. The V end was cut by 3 bases, the J end by 1 base, with 6 bases between. This CDR3 comprises 13 residues. Germline lookup yields CDR1 SSHAT and CDR2 FNYEAQ (reference sequence). CDR3 nucleotide sequence: TGTGCCAGCAGCTTGACGGGGAACACTGAAGCTTTCTTT. It translates to CASSLTGNTEAFF.

The chain couples TRBV11-3 to TRBJ1-1, with 7 nucleotides matching TRBD1. V shed 6 bases, J shed 10 bases, and the junction held 8 bases outside the gene matches. The V gene's germline CDR1 is SGHNT and CDR2 YENEEA. The length of the CDR3 is 12 residues. CDR3: CASSFATGPAFF. As DNA, the CDR3 is TGTGCCAGCAGTTTCGCGACAGGGCCAGCTTTCTTT.

This clone was recorded once. The chain combines TRBV13 with TRBJ1-1; possible D gene TRBD1, 6 bases. This CDR3 region has 14 residues. Germline-derived CDR1 and CDR2 are PRHDT and FYEKMQ (reference sequence). V dropped 1 base and J dropped 2 bases, with 8 bases sitting between them. DNA for the CDR3: TGTGCCAGCAGCTTAGAGGGGGTCAACACTGAAGCTTTCTTT. This encodes CASSLEGVNTEAFF. The whole variable domain, remainder taken from reference TRBV13 and TRBJ1-1, is AAGVIQSPRHLIKEKRETATLKCYPIPRHDTVYWYQQGPGQDPQFLISFYEKMQSDKGSIPDRFSAQQFSDYHSELNMSSLELGDSALYFCASSLEGVNTEAFFGQGTRLTVV.